The 17 T cell receptor beta chains listed next were all sequenced from one sample in a study of cytomegalovirus exposure and HLA in healthy donors. PCR was performed using 60 Vbeta and 13 Jbeta primers. TCRdb's table, derived via immunoSEQ multiplex PCR, lists solely in-frame clones and lacks some. The sample has 150,000 to 200,000 clones; around 83% are singletons. Input material: PBMCs. The origin of the receptors is a woman in her thirties or forties in good health and CMV-seronegative.

The V gene is TRBV5-4, the J gene TRBJ2-5; TRBD2 aligns across 11 bases. Losses at the gene ends were 0 bases for V and 4 bases for J; bases not matched to a gene: 14. CDR1 is SGHNT, CDR2 YYREEE, per germline (reference sequence). This CDR3 is built from 19 residues. This CDR3 is CASSLEGFTSGRLGETQYF. CDR3 bases: TGTGCCAGCAGCTTGGAGGGCTTCACTAGCGGGAGACTAGGAGAGACCCAGTACTTC.

This clone came up once. The chain couples TRBV7-7 to TRBJ2-1; the match to TRBD2 covers 11 bases. From germline, CDR1 is SSHAT and CDR2 FNYEAQ (reference sequence). This CDR3 contains 15 residues. Trimming took 5 bases from V and 5 from J; bases not matched to a gene: 5. CDR3 sequence (DNA): TGTGCCAGCAGCCCCGGGGGACTAGCGGACAATGAGCAGTTCTTC. This codes for CASSPGGLADNEQFF.

This CDR3 is CAISESRPSGSNEQFF. For the CDR3, the DNA is TGTGCCATCAGTGAGTCGAGGCCTAGCGGGAGCAATGAGCAGTTCTTC. The V gene is TRBV10-3, the J gene TRBJ2-1; 10 nucleotides line up with TRBD2. The CDR3 is 16 residues long. Germline lookup yields CDR1 ENHRY and CDR2 SYGVKD. The junction had 5 bases not matched to a gene; V was cut back by 0 bases and J by 6 bases.

This clone came up once. The gene calls are TRBV27 and TRBJ2-1, with D unresolved. The CDR3 covers 20 residues. Germline values: CDR1 MNHEY, CDR2 SMNVEV (reference sequence). Trimming stripped 6 bases from V and 5 bases from J, with 32 bases between. This CDR3 is CASRPNSAALPYYSDNEQFF. The CDR3 DNA is TGTGCCAGCAGACCAAATTCCGCCGCCCTCCCTTATTACTCTGACAATGAGCAGTTCTTC.

The V call is TRBV11-3, the J call TRBJ1-4, with 10 nucleotides matching TRBD1. Germline CDR1 reads SGHNT; CDR2 reads YENEEA. With 4 bases clipped from V and 3 bases from J, the junction kept 5 bases outside the gene matches. This CDR3 contains 16 residues. The CDR3 spells CASSSRQGASNEKLFF. The DNA of the CDR3 is TGTGCCAGCAGCTCAAGACAGGGGGCGTCTAATGAAAAACTGTTTTTT. Full variable domain (remainder filled in from reference TRBV11-3 and TRBJ1-4): EAGVVQSPRYKIIEKKQPVAFWCNPISGHNTLYWYLQNLGQGPELLIRYENEEAVDDSQLPKDRFSAERLKGVDSTLKIQPAELGDSAVYLCASSSRQGASNEKLFFGSGTQLSVL.

The chain joins TRBV29-1 to TRBJ2-3, with D possibly being TRBD1 (5 bases). The CDR3 spans 12 residues. Trimming shortened V by 8 bases and J by 1 base, and 10 bases separated the two germline ends. From germline, CDR1 is SQVTM and CDR2 ANQGSEA. CDR3 DNA sequence: TGCAGCCTAAGGGGCCGCACAGATACGCAGTATTTT. It translates to CSLRGRTDTQYF.

The chain joins TRBV5-5 to TRBJ1-5; 9 bases map to TRBD1. Unmatched junction bases numbered 13, after V lost 2 bases and J lost 7 bases. Germline-derived CDR1 and CDR2 are SGHKS and YYEKEE (reference sequence). The CDR3 has 17 amino acids. In DNA, the CDR3 is TGTGCCAGCAGCTTATTCTCTGTAGACAGGGGGAGACAGCCCCAGCATTTT. Amino acids: CASSLFSVDRGRQPQHF.

V is TRBV7-9 and J is TRBJ1-4; the D is unclear. Germline assignment: CDR1 SEHNR and CDR2 FQNEAQ (reference sequence). This CDR3 spans 13 amino acids. Trimming cost V 0 bases and J 8 bases, with 7 bases left between them. CDR3 in DNA: TGTGCCAGCAGCTTAGCGCAGCGAGAAAAACTGTTTTTT. Residues: CASSLAQREKLFF.

This clone was detected only once. The V gene is TRBV9, the J gene TRBJ1-2; TRBD1 might be the D (6 bases). Germline CDR1 SGDLS, CDR2 YYNGEE. This CDR3 is 17 amino acids long. V lost 4 bases and J 6 bases, leaving 25 bases between the germline ends. This CDR3 is CASSSYLEARGANGYTF. In nucleotides, the CDR3 is TGTGCCAGCAGCTCATATCTTGAAGCGCGGGGGGCGAATGGCTACACCTTC.

The V gene is TRBV19, the J gene TRBJ1-2, with D unresolved. V dropped 7 bases and J dropped 11 bases, with 14 bases sitting between them. The CDR3 runs 11 residues. Germline V gives CDR1 LNHDA, CDR2 SQIVND (reference sequence). CDR3 sequence reads: CASNNPGEYTF. CDR3 bases: TGTGCCAGTAACAACCCCGGAGAGTACACCTTC.

V and J are TRBV29-1 and TRBJ1-1, with 7 bases aligning to TRBD1. V was pared by 8 bases and J by 5 bases, with 8 bases of the junction left unmatched. Germline V gene data show CDR1 as SQVTM and CDR2 as ANQGSEA. The CDR3 is made up of 12 amino acids. CDR3 loop: CSIKDRPTEAFF. Written as DNA, the CDR3 is TGCAGCATTAAGGACAGGCCTACTGAAGCTTTCTTT.

This clone was seen once. The V and J genes are TRBV9 and TRBJ2-5; TRBD2 aligns across 7 bases. The end of the DNA aligns better with TRBJ2-7, so the J call may be wrong. The CDR3 spans 14 residues. Germline V gene sequence: CDR1 SGDLS, CDR2 YYNGEE. The CDR3 reads CASSVGGSSYEQYF. Here the CDR3 DNA reads TGTGCCAGCAGCGTAGGCGGGAGCTCCTACGAGCAGTACTTC.

The J gene is TRBJ2-2, the V gene TRBV27, with TRBD1 identical over 7 bases. CDR1 MNHEY and CDR2 SMNVEV come from the germline V gene (reference sequence). CDR3 length: 18 amino acids. Germline trimming cut 5 bases from V and 0 bases from J; bases unmatched to any gene: 12. The chain's CDR3 is CASSPQRGRNTNTGELFF. CDR3 coding DNA: TGTGCCAGCAGTCCCCAAAGGGGGCGGAACACGAACACCGGGGAGCTGTTTTTT.

In DNA form, the CDR3 reads TGCGCCAGCAGCCTCAGGGCGGGGGGGGCGACAGATACGCAGTATTTT. Protein: CASSLRAGGATDTQYF. The V and J genes are TRBV4-3 and TRBJ2-3; 9 bases match TRBD2. Germline V gives CDR1 LGHNA, CDR2 YSLEER. V shed 4 bases and J 3 bases; nucleotides not matched to a gene: 8. The CDR3 sequence is 16 residues long.

The chain has TRBV5-1 and TRBJ2-2, with 14 bases matching TRBD2. V was pared by 0 bases and J by 0 bases, with 7 bases of the junction left unmatched. This CDR3 has 20 amino acids. The germline gives CDR1 SGHRS, CDR2 YFSETQ. CDR3 protein: CASSLASGTSGRTNTGELFF. CDR3 nucleotide sequence: TGCGCCAGCAGCTTGGCATCCGGGACTAGCGGGAGAACGAACACCGGGGAGCTGTTTTTT.

This chain uses TRBV5-8 with TRBJ1-3; a possible D gene is TRBD1 (6 bases). The V gene's germline CDR1 is SGHTS and CDR2 YDEGEE. V gave up 1 base and J gave up 4 bases, with 18 bases separating them. The CDR3 extends over 17 amino acids. The CDR3 sequence is CASSLFTGSMIGNTIYF. For the CDR3, the DNA is TGTGCCAGCAGCTTGTTTACAGGGAGCATGATCGGAAACACCATATATTTT.

In this sample, this clone turned up once. The V and J genes are TRBV5-1 and TRBJ2-3, with 9 nucleotides matching TRBD2. The CDR3 consists of 15 residues. Germline V CDR1 and CDR2: SGHRS, YFSETQ. J gave up 2 bases and V 4 bases, and 5 bases lay outside the gene matches. Here the CDR3 DNA reads TGCGCCAGCAGCATCCGACTAGCGGACACAGATACGCAGTATTTT. This encodes CASSIRLADTDTQYF.